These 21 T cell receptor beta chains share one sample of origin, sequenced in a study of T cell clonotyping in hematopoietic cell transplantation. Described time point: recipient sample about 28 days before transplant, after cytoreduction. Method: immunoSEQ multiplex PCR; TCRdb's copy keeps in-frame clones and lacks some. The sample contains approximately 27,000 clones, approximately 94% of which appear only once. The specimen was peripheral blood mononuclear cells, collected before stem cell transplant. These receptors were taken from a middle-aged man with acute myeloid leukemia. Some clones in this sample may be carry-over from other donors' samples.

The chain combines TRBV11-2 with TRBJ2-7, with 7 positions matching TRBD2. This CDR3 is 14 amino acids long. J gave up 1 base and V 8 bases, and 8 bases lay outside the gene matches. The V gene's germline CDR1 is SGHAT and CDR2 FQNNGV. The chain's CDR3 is CASGPLAGSYEQYF. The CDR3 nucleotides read TGTGCCAGCGGCCCCTTAGCGGGTTCCTACGAGCAGTACTTC.

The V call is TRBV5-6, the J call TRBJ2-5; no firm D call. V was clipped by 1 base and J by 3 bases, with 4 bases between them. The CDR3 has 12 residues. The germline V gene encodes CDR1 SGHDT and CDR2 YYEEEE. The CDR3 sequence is CASSLREETQYF. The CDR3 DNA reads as TGTGCCAGCAGCTTGAGGGAAGAGACCCAGTACTTC.

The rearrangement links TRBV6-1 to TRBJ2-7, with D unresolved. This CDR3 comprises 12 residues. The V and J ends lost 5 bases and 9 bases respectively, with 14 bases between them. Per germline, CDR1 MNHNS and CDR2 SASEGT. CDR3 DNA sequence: TGTGCCAGCAGTCCCAGTTCACTGGGGCAGTACTTC. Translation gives CASSPSSLGQYF.

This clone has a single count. CDR3 sequence (DNA): TGTGCCAGCAGCAAAGGGAGTGGGTCTAATGAAAAACTGTTTTTT. Translating it yields CASSKGSGSNEKLFF. V and J are TRBV7-2 and TRBJ1-4; D not resolved. CDR3 length: 15 residues. CDR1 SGHTA and CDR2 FQGNSA come from the germline V gene. The V end was cut by 5 bases, the J end by 3 bases, with 13 bases between.

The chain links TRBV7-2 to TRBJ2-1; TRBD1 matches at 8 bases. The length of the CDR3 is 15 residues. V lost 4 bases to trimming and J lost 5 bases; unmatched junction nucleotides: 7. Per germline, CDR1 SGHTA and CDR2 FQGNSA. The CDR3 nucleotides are TGTGCCAGCAGCTCCTGGACAGGGCCCAACAATGAGCAGTTCTTC. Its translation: CASSSWTGPNNEQFF.

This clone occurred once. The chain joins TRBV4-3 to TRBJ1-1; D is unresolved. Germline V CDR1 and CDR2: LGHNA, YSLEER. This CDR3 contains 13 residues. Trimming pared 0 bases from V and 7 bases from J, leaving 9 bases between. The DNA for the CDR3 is TGCGCCAGCAGCCAAGAGACGCTGAGTGAAGCTTTCTTT. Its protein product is CASSQETLSEAFF.

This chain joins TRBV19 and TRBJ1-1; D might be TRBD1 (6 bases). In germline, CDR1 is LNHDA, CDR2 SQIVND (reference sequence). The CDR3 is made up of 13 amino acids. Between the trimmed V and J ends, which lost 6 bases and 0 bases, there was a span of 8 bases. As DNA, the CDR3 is TGTGCCAGTAGGGACAGCCTGAACACTGAAGCTTTCTTT. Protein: CASRDSLNTEAFF. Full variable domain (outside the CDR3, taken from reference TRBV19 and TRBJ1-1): DGGITQSPKYLFRKEGQNVTLSCEQNLNHDAMYWYRQDPGQGLRLIYYSQIVNDFQKGDIAEGYSVSREKKESFPLTVTSAQKNPTAFYLCASRDSLNTEAFFGQGTRLTVV.

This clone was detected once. The CDR3 DNA is TGTGCCAGCAGCCAGGGCGGGGGCACGAACACCGGGGAGCTGTTTTTT. Translation: CASSQGGGTNTGELFF. This sequence joins TRBV2 and TRBJ2-2, with D possibly matching TRBD2 (7 bases). Germline lookup yields CDR1 SNHLY and CDR2 FYNNEI. The CDR3 consists of 16 residues. Trimming shortened V by 6 bases and J by 0 bases, and 14 bases separated the two germline ends.

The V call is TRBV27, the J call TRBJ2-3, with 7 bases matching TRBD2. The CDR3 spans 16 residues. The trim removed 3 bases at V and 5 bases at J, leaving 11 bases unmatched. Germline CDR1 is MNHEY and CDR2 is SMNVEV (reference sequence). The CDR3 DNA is TGTGCCAGCAGTTTTTCTAGCGGACTGATGGGAGATACGCAGTATTTT. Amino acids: CASSFSSGLMGDTQYF.

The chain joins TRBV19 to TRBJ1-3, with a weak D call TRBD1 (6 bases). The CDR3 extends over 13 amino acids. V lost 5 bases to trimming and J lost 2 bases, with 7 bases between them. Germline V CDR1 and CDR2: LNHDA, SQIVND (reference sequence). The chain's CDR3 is CASSRTAGNTIYF. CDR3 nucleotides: TGTGCCAGTAGTCGGACAGCTGGAAACACCATATATTTT.

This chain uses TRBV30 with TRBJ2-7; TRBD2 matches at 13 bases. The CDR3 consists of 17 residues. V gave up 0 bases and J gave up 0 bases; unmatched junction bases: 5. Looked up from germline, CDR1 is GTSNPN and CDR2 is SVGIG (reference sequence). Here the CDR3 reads CAWSVPLAGGSSYEQYF. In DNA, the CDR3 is TGTGCCTGGAGTGTACCACTAGCGGGGGGGAGCTCCTACGAGCAGTACTTC.

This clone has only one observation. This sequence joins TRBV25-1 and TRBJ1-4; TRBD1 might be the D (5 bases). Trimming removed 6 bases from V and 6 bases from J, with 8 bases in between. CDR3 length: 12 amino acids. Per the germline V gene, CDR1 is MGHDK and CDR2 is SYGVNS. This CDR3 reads CASRGPDEKLFF. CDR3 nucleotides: TGTGCCAGCAGGGGGCCAGATGAAAAACTGTTTTTT.

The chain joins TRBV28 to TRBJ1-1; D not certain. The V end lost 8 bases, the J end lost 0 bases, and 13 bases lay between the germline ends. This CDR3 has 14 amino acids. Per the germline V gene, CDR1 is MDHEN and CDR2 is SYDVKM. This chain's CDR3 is CASRSRALNTEAFF. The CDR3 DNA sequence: TGTGCCAGCCGATCGAGGGCCTTGAACACTGAAGCTTTCTTT.

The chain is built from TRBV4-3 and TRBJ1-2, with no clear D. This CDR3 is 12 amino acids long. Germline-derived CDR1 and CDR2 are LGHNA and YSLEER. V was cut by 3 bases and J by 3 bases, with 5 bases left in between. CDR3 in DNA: TGCGCCAGCAGCCACCGGGACTATGGCTACACCTTC. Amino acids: CASSHRDYGYTF.

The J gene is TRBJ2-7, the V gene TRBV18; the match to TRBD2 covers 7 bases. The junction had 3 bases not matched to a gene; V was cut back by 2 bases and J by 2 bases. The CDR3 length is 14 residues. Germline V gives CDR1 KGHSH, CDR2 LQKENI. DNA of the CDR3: TGTGCCAGCTCACCAAGGGAGGGAGCCTACGAGCAGTACTTC. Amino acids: CASSPREGAYEQYF.

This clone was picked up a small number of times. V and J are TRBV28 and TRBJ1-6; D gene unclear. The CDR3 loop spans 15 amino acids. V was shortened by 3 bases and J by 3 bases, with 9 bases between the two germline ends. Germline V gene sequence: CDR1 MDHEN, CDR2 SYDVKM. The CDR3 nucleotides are TGTGCCAGCAGTTTCCTCCCAGACTATAATTCACCCCTCCACTTT. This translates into CASSFLPDYNSPLHF.

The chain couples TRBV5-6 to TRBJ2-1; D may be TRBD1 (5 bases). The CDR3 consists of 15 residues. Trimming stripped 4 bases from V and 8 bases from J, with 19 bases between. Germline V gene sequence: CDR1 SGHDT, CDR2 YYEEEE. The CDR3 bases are TGTGCCAGCAGCCTGGGGCAGGGAAGGGGCTATGAGCAGTTCTTC. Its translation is CASSLGQGRGYEQFF.

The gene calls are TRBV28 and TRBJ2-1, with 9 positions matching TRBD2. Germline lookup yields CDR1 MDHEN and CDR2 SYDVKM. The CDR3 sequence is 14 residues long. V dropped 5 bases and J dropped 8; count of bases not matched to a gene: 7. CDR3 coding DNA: TGTGCCAGCAGTCCCCCCGGGACTAGCCATGAGCAGTTCTTC. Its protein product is CASSPPGTSHEQFF. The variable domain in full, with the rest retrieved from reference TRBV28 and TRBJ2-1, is DVKVTQSSRYLVKRTGEKVFLECVQDMDHENMFWYRQDPGLGLRLIYFSYDVKMKEKGDIPEGYSVSREKKERFSLILESASTNQTSMYLCASSPPGTSHEQFFGPGTRLTVL.

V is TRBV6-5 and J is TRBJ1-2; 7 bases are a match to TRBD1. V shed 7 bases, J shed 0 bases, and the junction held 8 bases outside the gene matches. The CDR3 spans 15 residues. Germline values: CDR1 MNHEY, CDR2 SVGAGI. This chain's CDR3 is CASTDRVLANYGYTF. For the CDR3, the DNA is TGTGCCAGCACAGACAGGGTTCTAGCTAACTATGGCTACACCTTC.

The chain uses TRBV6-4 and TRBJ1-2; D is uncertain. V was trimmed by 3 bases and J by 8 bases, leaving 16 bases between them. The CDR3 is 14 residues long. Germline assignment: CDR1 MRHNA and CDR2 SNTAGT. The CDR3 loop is CASSESAGSRGYTF. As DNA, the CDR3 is TGTGCCAGCAGTGAGTCGGCCGGTTCGAGGGGCTACACCTTC.

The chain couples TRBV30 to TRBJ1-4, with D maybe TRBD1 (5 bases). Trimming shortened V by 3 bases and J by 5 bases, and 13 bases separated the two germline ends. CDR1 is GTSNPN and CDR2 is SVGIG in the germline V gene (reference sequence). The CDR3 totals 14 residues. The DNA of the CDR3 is TGTGCCTGGAGACCTAGGGCAGGGAATGAAAAACTGTTTTTT. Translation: CAWRPRAGNEKLFF.